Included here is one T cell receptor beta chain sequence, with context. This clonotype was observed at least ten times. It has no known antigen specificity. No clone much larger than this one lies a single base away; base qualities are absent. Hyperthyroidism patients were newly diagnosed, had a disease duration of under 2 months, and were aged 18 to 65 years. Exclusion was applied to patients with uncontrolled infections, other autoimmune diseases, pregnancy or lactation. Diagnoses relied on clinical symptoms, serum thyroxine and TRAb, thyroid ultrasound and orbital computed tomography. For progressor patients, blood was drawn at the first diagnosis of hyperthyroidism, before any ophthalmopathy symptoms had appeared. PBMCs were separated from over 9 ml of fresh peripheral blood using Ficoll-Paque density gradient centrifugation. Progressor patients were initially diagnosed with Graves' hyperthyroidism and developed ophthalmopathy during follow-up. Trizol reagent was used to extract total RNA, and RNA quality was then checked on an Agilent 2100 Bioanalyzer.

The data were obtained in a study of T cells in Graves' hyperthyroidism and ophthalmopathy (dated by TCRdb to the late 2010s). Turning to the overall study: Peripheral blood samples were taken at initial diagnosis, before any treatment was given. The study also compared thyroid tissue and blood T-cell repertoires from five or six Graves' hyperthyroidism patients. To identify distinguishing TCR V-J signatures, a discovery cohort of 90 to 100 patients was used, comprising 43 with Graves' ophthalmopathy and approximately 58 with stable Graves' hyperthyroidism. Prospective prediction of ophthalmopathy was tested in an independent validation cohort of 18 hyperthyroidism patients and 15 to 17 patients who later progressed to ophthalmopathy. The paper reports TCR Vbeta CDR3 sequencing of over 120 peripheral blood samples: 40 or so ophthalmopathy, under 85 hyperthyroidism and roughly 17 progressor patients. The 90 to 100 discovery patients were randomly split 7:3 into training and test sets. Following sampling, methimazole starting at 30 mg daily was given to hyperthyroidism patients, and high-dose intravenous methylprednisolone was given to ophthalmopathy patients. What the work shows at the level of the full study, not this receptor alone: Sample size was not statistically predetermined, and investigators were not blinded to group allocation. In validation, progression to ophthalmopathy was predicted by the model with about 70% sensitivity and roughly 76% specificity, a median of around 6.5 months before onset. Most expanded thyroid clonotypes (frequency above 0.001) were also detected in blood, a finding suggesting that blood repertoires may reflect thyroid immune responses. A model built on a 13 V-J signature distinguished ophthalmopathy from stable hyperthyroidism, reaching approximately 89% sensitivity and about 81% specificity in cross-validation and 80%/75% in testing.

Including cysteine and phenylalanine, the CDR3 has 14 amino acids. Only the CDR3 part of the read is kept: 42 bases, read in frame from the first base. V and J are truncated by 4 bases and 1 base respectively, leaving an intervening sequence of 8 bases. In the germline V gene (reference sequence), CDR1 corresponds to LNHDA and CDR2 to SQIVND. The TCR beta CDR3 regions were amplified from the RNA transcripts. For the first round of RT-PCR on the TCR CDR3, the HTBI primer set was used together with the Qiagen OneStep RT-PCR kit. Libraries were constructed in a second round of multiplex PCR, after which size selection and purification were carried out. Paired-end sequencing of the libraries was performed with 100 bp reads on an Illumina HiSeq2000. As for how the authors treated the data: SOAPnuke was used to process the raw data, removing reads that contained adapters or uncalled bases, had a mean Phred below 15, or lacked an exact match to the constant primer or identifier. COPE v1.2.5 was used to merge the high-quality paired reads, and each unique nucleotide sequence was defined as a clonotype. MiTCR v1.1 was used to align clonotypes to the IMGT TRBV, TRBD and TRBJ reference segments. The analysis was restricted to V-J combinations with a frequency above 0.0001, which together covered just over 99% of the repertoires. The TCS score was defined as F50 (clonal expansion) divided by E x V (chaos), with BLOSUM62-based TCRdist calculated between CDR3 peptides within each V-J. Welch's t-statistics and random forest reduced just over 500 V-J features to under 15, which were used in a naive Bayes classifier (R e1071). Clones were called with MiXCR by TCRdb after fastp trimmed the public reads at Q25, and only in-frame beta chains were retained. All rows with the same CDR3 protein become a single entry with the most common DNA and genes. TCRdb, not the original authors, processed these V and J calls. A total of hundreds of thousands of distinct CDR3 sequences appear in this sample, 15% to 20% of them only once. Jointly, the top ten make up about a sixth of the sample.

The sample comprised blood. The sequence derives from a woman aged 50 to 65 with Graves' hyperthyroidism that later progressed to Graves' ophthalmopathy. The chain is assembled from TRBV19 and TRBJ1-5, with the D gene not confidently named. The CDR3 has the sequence CASSKGYSNQPQHF. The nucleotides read TGTGCCAGTAGTAAGGGTTACAGCAATCAGCCCCAGCATTTT.